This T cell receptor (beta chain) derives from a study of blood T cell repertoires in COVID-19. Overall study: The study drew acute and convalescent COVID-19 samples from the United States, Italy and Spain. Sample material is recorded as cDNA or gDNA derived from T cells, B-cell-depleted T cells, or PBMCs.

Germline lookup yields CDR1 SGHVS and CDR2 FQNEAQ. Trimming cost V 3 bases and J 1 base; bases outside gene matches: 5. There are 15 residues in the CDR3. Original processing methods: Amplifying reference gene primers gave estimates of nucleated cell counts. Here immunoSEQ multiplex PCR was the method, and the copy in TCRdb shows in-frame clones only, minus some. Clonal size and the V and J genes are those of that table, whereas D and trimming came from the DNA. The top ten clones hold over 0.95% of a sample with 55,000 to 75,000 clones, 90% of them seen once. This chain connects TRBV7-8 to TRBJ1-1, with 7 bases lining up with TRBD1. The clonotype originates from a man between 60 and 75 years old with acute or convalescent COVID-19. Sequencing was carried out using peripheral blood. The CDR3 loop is CASSFGDSSNTEAFF. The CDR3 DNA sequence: TGTGCCAGCAGCTTTGGGGACAGCTCGAACACTGAAGCTTTCTTT.